The clone carrying this T cell receptor (beta chain) was observed at least ten times. Its specificity is not known. Each CDR3 protein is one row after TCRdb ran MiXCR on the 5' RACE reads. The sample holds 300,000 to 350,000 distinct CDR3 sequences, around a tenth seen once. With V trimmed by 6 bases and J by 2 bases, 6 bases remained unmatched. Germline-derived CDR1 and CDR2 are LNHNV and YYDKDF (reference sequence). The CDR3 is 15 residues long. The sample originates from a study of CD8 T cells in ankylosing spondylitis. Overall study findings and caveats: Significantly higher representation of disease-linked clones was reported for matched ankylosing spondylitis synovial fluid. Seemingly characteristic of ankylosing spondylitis blood was a TCR beta motif consisting of fewer than 10 highly homologous variants.

The material sequenced was blood, either unsorted or a sorted T cell fraction (not recorded which). This clonotype was obtained from a female donor with ankylosing spondylitis or in good health (not recorded which). The chain couples TRBV15 to TRBJ1-3, with 8 bases that match TRBD1. The CDR3 here is CATSQQTGAGNTIYF. CDR3 coding DNA: TGTGCCACCAGTCAACAGACAGGGGCTGGAAACACCATATATTTT.